This T cell receptor (beta chain) was identified in a study of human T cells and chemical hapten exposure. Study overall: The patch tests put 0.01% DPC on the skin of the upper back and were read 6 days later. Notes on the study in general: Compared to controls, expanded TCRs made significantly more large clusters of similar CDR3s.

V lost 2 bases and J lost 2, with 13 bases in between. Germline CDR1 and CDR2: MNHEY and SVGEGT. This CDR3 is 16 amino acids long. The library gave individual cDNA molecules unique molecular identifiers. TCRdb passed the RACE reads through MiXCR, listing each CDR3 protein once. The table has under 65,000 distinct CDR3 sequences, around a tenth seen once. Described time point: pre-sensitization, week 0. As to treatment: therapeutic diphenylcyclopropenone sensitization with weekly scalp DPC. Alopecia patients between 18 and 70 years old and suitable for DPC were used as donors. This clonotype was seen many times. What it binds is not known.

This sequence was found in a woman between 40 and 55 years old with alopecia areata. Some clones in this sample may be carry-over from other donors' samples. The chain employs TRBV6-2 or TRBV6-3 and TRBJ1-5; no definite D call. Sequenced material: whole blood, taken in connection with sensitization to the hapten diphenylcyclopropenone (DPC). CDR3 sequence reads: CASSYGEVWGNQPQHF. The CDR3, as DNA: TGTGCCAGCAGTTACGGCGAGGTCTGGGGCAATCAGCCCCAGCATTTT.